The clone carrying this TCR beta chain was detected a few times. The antigen remains unidentified. These data come from a study of cytomegalovirus exposure and HLA in healthy donors. Study observations and caveats: An analysis done earlier found most TCR beta V segments productive about 87% or about 30% of the time.

13 Jbeta primers and 60 Vbeta primers were used for the PCR. Generated by immunoSEQ multiplex PCR, the TCRdb table keeps only in-frame clones and is missing some. The sample lists around 100,000 clones, 65% to 75% occurring once. The CDR3 loop spans 14 amino acids. V was cut by 2 bases and J by 4 bases, with 10 bases left in between. The germline CDR1 and CDR2 sequences are LNHDA and SQIVND (reference sequence). Sequencing was performed on PBMCs. The sequence came from a man aged 25-45 years in good health and CMV-seropositive. J is TRBJ2-3 and V is TRBV19; D is perhaps TRBD2 (7 bases). The CDR3 reads CASSILGGPDTQYF. The CDR3 DNA follows: TGTGCCAGTAGTATACTCGGGGGGCCAGATACGCAGTATTTT.